This TCR beta chain was sequenced in a study of T-cell reconstitution after alpha-beta-depleted transplantation in children. Trimming removed 2 bases from V and 0 bases from J; junction bases left unmatched: 7. The germline CDR1 and CDR2 sequences are SGHTA and FQGNSA. The CDR3 is 16 amino acids. This clonotype was seen more than once but under ten times. It was with unique molecular identifiers that the TCRbeta library was prepared. Using its own MiXCR run on the PCR reads, TCRdb lists one record per CDR3 protein. The sample records about 400,000 distinct CDR3 sequences, roughly 22% being singletons.

The V gene is TRBV7-2, the J gene TRBJ2-7; TRBD2 matches at 7 bases. This sequence originates from a human donor who donated a stem cell graft to a child with acute myeloid leukemia. This sample comprised PBMCs from the stem cell graft donor, obtained from the stem cell graft. The CDR3 bases are TGTGCCAGCAGCTTAATTGGCGGGAGCCTCTCCTACGAGCAGTACTTC. Its translation: CASSLIGGSLSYEQYF.